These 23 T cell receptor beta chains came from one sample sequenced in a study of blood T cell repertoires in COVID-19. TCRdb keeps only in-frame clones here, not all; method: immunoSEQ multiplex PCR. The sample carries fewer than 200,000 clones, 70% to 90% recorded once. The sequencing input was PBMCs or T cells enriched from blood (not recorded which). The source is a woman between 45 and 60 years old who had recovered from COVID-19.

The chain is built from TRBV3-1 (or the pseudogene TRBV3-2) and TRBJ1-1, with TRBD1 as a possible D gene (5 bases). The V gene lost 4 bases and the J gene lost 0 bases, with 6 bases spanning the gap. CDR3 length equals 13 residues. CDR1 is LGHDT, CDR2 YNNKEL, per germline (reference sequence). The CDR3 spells CASSLQVNTEAFF. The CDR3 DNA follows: TGTGCCAGCAGCCTACAGGTGAACACTGAAGCTTTCTTT.

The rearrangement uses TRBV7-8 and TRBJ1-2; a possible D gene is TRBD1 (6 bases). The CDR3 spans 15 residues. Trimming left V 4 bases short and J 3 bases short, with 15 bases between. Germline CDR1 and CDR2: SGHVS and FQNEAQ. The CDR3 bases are TGTGCCAGCAGCTCTAAAGGGCCAGGGGACTATGGCTACACCTTC. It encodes CASSSKGPGDYGYTF.

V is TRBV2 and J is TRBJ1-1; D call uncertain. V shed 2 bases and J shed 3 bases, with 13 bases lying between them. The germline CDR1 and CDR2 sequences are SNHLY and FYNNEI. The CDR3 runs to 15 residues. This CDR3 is CASSEWADRYTEAFF. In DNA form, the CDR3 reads TGTGCCAGCAGTGAATGGGCAGATAGGTACACTGAAGCTTTCTTT.

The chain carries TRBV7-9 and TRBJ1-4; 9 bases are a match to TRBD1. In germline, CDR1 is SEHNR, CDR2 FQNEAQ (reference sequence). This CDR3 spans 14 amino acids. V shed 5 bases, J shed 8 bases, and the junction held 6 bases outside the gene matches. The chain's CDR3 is CASSTTGGEEKLFF. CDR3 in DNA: TGTGCCAGCAGCACAACAGGGGGCGAGGAAAAACTGTTTTTT.

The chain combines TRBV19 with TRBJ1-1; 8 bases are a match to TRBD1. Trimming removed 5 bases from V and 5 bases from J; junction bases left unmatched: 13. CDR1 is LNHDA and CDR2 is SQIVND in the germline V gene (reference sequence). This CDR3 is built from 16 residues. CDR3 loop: CASSPFTGQGTTEAFF. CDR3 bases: TGTGCCAGTAGTCCTTTTACAGGACAGGGTACAACTGAAGCTTTCTTT.

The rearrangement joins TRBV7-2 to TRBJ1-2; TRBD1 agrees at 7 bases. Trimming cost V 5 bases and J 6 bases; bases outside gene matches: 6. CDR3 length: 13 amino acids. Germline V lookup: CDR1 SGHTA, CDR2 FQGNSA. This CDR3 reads CASSPRTGHGYTF. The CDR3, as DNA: TGTGCCAGCAGCCCCCGGACAGGTCATGGCTACACCTTC.

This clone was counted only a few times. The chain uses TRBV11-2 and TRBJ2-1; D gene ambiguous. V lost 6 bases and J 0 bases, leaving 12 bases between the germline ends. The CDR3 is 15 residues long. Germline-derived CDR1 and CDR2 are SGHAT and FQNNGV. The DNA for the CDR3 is TGTGCCAGCAGACCCCTCCCCAGCTCCTACAATGAGCAGTTCTTC. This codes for CASRPLPSSYNEQFF.

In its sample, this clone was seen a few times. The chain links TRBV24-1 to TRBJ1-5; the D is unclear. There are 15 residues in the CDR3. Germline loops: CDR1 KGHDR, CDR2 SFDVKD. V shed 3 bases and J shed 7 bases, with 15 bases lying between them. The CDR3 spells CATSDAGRNRQPQHF. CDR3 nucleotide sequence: TGTGCCACCAGTGATGCTGGGAGGAACAGACAGCCCCAGCATTTT.

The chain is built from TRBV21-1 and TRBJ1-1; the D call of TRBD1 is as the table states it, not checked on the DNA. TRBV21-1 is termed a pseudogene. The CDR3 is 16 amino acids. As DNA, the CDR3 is TGTGCCAGCAGCAAACGGGACAGGGGGAGGACCACTGAAGCTTTCTTT. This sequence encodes CASSKRDRGRTTEAFF.

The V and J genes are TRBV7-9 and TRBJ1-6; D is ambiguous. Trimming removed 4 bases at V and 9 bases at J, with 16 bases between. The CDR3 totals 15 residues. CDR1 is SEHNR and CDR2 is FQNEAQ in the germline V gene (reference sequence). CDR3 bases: TGTGCCAGCAGCTCCCCCGCGGATGTTGGTTCACCCCTCCACTTT. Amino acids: CASSSPADVGSPLHF.

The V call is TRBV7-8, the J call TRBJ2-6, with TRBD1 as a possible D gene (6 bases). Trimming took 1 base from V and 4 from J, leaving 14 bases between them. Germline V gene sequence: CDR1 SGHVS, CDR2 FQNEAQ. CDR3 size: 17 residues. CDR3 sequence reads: CASSLVYQGRGANVLTF. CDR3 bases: TGTGCCAGCAGCTTAGTATATCAGGGGCGGGGGGCCAACGTCCTGACTTTC.

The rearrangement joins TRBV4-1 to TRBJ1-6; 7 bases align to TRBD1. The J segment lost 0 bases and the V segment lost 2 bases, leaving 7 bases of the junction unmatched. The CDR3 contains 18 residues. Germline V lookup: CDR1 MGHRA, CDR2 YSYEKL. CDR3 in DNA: TGCGCCAGCAGCCAACAGGGACAGTCGAGCTCCTATAATTCACCCCTCCACTTT. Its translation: CASSQQGQSSSYNSPLHF.

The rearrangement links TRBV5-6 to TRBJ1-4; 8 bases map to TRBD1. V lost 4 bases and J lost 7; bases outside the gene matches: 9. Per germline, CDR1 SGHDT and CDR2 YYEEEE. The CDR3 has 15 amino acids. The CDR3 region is CASSPNRGLSEKLFF. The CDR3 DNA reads TGTGCCAGCAGCCCTAACAGGGGGTTGAGTGAAAAACTGTTTTTT.

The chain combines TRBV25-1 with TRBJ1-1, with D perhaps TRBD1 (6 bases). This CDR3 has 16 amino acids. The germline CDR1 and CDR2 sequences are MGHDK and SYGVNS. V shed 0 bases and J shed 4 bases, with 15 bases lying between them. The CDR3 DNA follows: TGTGCCAGCAGTGAATATATTCAAGGGGGGGGCACTGAAGCTTTCTTT. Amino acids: CASSEYIQGGGTEAFF.

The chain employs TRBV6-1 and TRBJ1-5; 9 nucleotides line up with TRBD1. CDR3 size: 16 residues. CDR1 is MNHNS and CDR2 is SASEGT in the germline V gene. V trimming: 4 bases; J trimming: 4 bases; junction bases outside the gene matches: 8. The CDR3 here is CASSVEVGTGNQPQHF. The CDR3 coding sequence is TGTGCCAGCAGTGTGGAGGTAGGGACAGGGAATCAGCCCCAGCATTTT.

CDR3: CASRGQGGTEAFF. Here the CDR3 DNA reads TGCGCCAGCCGGGGACAGGGAGGAACTGAAGCTTTCTTT. This chain joins TRBV4-1 and TRBJ1-1; TRBD1 aligns across 9 bases. Germline values: CDR1 MGHRA, CDR2 YSYEKL. V lost 8 bases, J lost 5 bases, and 6 bases stayed unmatched. The CDR3 spans 13 residues.

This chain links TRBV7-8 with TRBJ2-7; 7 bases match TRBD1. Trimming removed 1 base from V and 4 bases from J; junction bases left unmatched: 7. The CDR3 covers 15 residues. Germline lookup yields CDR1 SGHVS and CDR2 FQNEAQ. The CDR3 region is CASSLEDRTLYEQYV. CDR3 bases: TGTGCCAGCAGCTTAGAGGACAGGACACTATACGAGCAGTACGTC.

The CDR3, as DNA: TGTGCCAGCAGTCAGGACAGGACGCATGGCTACACCTTC. Amino acids: CASSQDRTHGYTF. The V call is TRBV12-3 or TRBV12-4, the J call TRBJ1-2; 7 bases agree with TRBD1. The CDR3 contains 13 residues. The junction had 6 bases not matched to a gene; V was cut back by 5 bases and J by 6 bases.

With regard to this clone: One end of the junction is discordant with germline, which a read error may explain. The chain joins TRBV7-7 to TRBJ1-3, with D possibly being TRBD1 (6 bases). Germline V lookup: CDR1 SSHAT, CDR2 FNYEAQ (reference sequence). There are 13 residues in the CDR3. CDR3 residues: CASSSNRVDTIYF. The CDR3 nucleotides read TGTGCTAGCAGCTCTAACAGGGTTGACACCATATATTTT.

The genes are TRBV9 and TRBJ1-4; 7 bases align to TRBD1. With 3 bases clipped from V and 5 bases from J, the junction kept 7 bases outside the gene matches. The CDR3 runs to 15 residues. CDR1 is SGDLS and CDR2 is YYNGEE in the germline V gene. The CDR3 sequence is CASSADGTANEKLFF. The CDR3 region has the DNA TGTGCCAGCAGCGCCGACGGGACAGCGAATGAAAAACTGTTTTTT.

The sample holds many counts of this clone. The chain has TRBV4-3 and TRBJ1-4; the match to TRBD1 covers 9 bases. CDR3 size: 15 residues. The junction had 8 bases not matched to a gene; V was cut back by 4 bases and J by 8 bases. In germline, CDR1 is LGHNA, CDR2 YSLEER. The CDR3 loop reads CASSRDDRGREKLFF. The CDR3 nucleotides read TGCGCCAGCAGCCGGGACGACAGGGGGAGAGAAAAACTGTTTTTT.

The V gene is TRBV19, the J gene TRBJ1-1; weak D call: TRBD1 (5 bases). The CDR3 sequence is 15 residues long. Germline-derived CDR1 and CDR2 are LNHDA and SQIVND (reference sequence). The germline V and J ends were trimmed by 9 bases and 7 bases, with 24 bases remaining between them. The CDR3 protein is CASRAAGKGKGEAFF. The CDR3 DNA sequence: TGTGCCAGCAGGGCAGCGGGGAAGGGGAAAGGTGAAGCTTTCTTT.

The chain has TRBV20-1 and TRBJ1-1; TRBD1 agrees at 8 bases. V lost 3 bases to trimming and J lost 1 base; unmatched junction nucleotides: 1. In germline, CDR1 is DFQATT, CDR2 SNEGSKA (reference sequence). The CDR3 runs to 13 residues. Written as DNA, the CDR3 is TGCAGTGCTAGTGGGACAGGGAACACTGAAGCTTTCTTT. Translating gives CSASGTGNTEAFF.